This TCR beta chain derives from a study of shared clonotypes between healthy human individuals. At the level of the study: CD4 naive and memory got three plates each, CD8 naive two, CD8 memory one.

Germline-derived CDR1 and CDR2 are ENHRY and SYGVKD. V lost 0 bases, J lost 7 bases, and 12 bases lay in between. This CDR3 is built from 14 residues. Overall study findings and caveats: Owing to a small donor count, the genetic and exposure-history diversity represented was limited. Naive subsets generally exceeded memory subsets in estimated richness.

Per the original data handling: Because ImmunoSEQ provided only junction sequences with no quality scores, the filtering differed. The repertoire was sequenced with immunoSEQ multiplex PCR; TCRdb's copy has only in-frame clones and lacks some. Clone size and the V and J calls come from that table; the DNA yielded D and trimming. This table holds roughly 2,000,000 clones, approximately 94% found once. Naive CD8 cells lacked CD45RO, underwent positive selection for CCR7 and left out terminally differentiated effector memory CD45RA+ cells. A note on this clone: What it binds is unknown.

The sequence was collected from a man younger than 30 in good health. This rearrangement joins TRBV10-3 to TRBJ1-1, with D tentatively TRBD1 (5 bases). The source material was naive CD8+ T cells sorted from blood. The CDR3 is CAISESGTEYEAFF. CDR3 bases: TGTGCCATCAGTGAGTCAGGGACCGAATATGAAGCTTTCTTT.